The 27 T cell receptor beta chains reported below all come from one sample, sequenced in a study of Ad26.COV2.S vaccination and SARS-CoV-2 variants (dated by TCRdb to the early 2020s). The method behind the library was the immunoSEQ multiplex PCR assay. In TCRdb, the immuneACCESS table is reduced to in-frame sequences with V and J assigned. These tables do not hold every clone; where another copy was compared, an unresolved V gene accounts for under half, and the others remain unexplained. Counted in this sample were 510,000 or so clones; around 85% of them appeared once. The top ten clonotypes cover 9.5% to 15% of the sample. In the paper's terms, the treatment or condition label means: around 19 received Ad26.COV2.S at low or high dose, single or two shots; 5 received placebo; per-sample allocation not given. Repertoires of vaccine and placebo recipients were sequenced from samples taken on day 63 after the first injection.

The specimen comprised peripheral blood, sampled in a trial of Ad26.COV2.S vaccine versus placebo. The receptors were gathered from a person aged 18-60 years who received the Ad26.COV2.S COVID-19 vaccine or a placebo.

This sequence joins TRBV6-1 and TRBJ1-2, with D unresolved. Trimming removed 2 bases from V and 8 bases from J, with 9 bases in between. Germline assignment: CDR1 MNHNS and CDR2 SASEGT. The CDR3 covers 12 residues. This chain's CDR3 is CASSEWTAGYTF. The CDR3, as DNA: TGTGCCAGCAGTGAATGGACGGCCGGCTACACCTTC.

The chain has TRBV6-2 or TRBV6-3 and TRBJ1-2; D may be TRBD1 (5 bases). The length of the CDR3 is 14 residues. V was pared by 0 bases and J by 10 bases, with 15 bases between. The germline CDR1 and CDR2 sequences are MNHEY and SVGEGT. The CDR3 here is CASSYSNYQGNYTF. CDR3 DNA sequence: TGTGCCAGCAGTTACTCGAATTATCAGGGAAACTACACCTTC.

Remarks on this clone: This sample includes further DNA sequences coding for the same CDR3. The V call is TRBV14, the J call TRBJ2-1, with a tentative D call TRBD1 (6 bases). This CDR3 is 13 amino acids long. Germline V gene lookup returns CDR1 SGHDN and CDR2 FVKESK. V dropped 1 base and J dropped 9 bases, with 10 bases sitting between them. CDR3 nucleotides: TGTGCCAGCAGCCAAGCCCGAGGGGGTGAGCAGTTCTTC. This codes for CASSQARGGEQFF.

The chain couples TRBV5-1 to TRBJ2-5; 9 bases map to TRBD1. CDR3 length: 17 amino acids. CDR1 SGHRS and CDR2 YFSETQ come from the germline V gene. V was pared by 0 bases and J by 5 bases, with 11 bases of the junction left unmatched. CDR3 amino acids: CASSLGALGTGQETQYF. The CDR3 nucleotides read TGCGCCAGCAGCTTGGGGGCATTGGGGACAGGGCAGGAGACCCAGTACTTC.

V usage is TRBV28 and J usage is TRBJ2-7; 10 nucleotides align to TRBD2. Germline V gene data show CDR1 as MDHEN and CDR2 as SYDVKM. This CDR3 spans 15 amino acids. The ends lost 7 bases at V and 4 bases at J; junction bases unmatched: 10. CDR3 sequence (DNA): TGTGCCAGCACTCCGACTAGCGGGTGGTTGTACGAGCAGTACTTC. This codes for CASTPTSGWLYEQYF.

The J gene is TRBJ1-6, the V gene TRBV7-2; D is ambiguous. CDR3 length: 14 residues. Germline values: CDR1 SGHTA, CDR2 FQGNSA. The V end lost 1 base, the J end lost 5 bases, and 6 bases lay between the germline ends. The CDR3 loop reads CASSLGDDNSPLHF. CDR3 nucleotide sequence: TGTGCCAGCAGCTTAGGGGATGATAATTCACCCCTCCACTTT.

This rearrangement joins TRBV7-2 to TRBJ2-2, with a tentative D call TRBD1 (5 bases). V was cut by 4 bases and J by 5 bases, with 11 bases left in between. This CDR3 is built from 14 residues. CDR1 and CDR2 (germline): SGHTA, FQGNSA. The CDR3 region is CASSYFRDTGELFF. Here the CDR3 DNA reads TGTGCCAGCAGCTACTTCAGGGATACCGGGGAGCTGTTTTTT.

This sequence joins TRBV7-9 and TRBJ1-1; D gene uncertain. Germline lookup yields CDR1 SEHNR and CDR2 FQNEAQ (reference sequence). Trimming removed 5 bases from V and 6 bases from J, with 16 bases in between. There are 14 residues in the CDR3. CDR3 bases: TGTGCCAGCAGCCCATTACAGTCCCGCTCTGAAGCTTTCTTT. Amino acids: CASSPLQSRSEAFF.

The chain is built from TRBV20-1 and TRBJ1-4; D may be TRBD1 (6 bases). V lost 3 bases to trimming and J lost 11 bases, with 16 bases between them. CDR3 length equals 13 residues. CDR1 is DFQATT and CDR2 is SNEGSKA in the germline V gene (reference sequence). CDR3: CSASGRTQGKLFF. The CDR3 DNA follows: TGCAGTGCTAGTGGTCGGACTCAGGGGAAACTGTTTTTT.

The chain uses TRBV5-6 and TRBJ1-4; D gene unclear. Germline V CDR1 and CDR2: SGHDT, YYEEEE. CDR3 length equals 15 residues. V was pared by 2 bases and J by 5 bases, with 13 bases between. The DNA for the CDR3 is TGTGCCAGCAGCTTCGGTTTGAGCCGGAATGAAAAACTGTTTTTT. The encoded protein is CASSFGLSRNEKLFF.

The chain joins TRBV28 to TRBJ1-4, with a tentative D call TRBD1 (5 bases). Germline CDR1 reads MDHEN; CDR2 reads SYDVKM. The length of the CDR3 is 14 residues. With 6 bases removed from V and 8 bases from J, the gap between germline ends came to 16 bases. CDR3 protein: CASSTTAIGEKLFF. CDR3 DNA: TGTGCCAGCAGCACGACAGCGATCGGAGAAAAACTGTTTTTT.

CDR3 loop: CAWRATGLGVSFF. The CDR3 DNA reads TGTGCCTGGAGAGCGACAGGGTTGGGAGTGTCTTTCTTT. The V call is TRBV30, the J call TRBJ1-1, with 7 bases that match TRBD1. Unmatched junction bases numbered 13, after V lost 3 bases and J lost 12 bases. This CDR3 has 13 residues. From germline, CDR1 is GTSNPN and CDR2 SVGIG (reference sequence).

The rearrangement links TRBV5-4 to TRBJ2-7, with D tentatively TRBD1 (6 bases). This CDR3 contains 15 residues. V lost 2 bases and J 2 bases, leaving 14 bases between the germline ends. Germline CDR1 is SGHNT and CDR2 is YYREEE (reference sequence). The CDR3 bases are TGTGCCAGCAGCTTCGGACAGCGTGCCACCTACGAGCAGTACTTC. Its translation: CASSFGQRATYEQYF. The full variable domain, rest sourced from reference TRBV5-4 and TRBJ2-7, is ETGVTQSPTHLIKTRGQQVTLRCSSQSGHNTVSWYQQALGQGPQFIFQYYREEENGRGNFPPRFSGLQFPNYSSELNVNALELDDSALYLCASSFGQRATYEQYFGPGTRLTVT.

This sequence joins TRBV7-9 and TRBJ2-5; no clear D. V was trimmed by 4 bases and J by 5 bases, leaving 8 bases between them. CDR1 and CDR2 from the germline V gene are SEHNR and FQNEAQ (reference sequence). This CDR3 comprises 12 residues. CDR3 DNA sequence: TGTGCCAGCAGCTATTTTCCGGAGACCCAGTACTTC. It yields the protein CASSYFPETQYF.

The V gene is TRBV5-4, the J gene TRBJ2-7; no clear D. Between the trimmed V and J ends, which lost 4 bases and 0 bases, there was a span of 11 bases. CDR1 and CDR2 from the germline V gene are SGHNT and YYREEE (reference sequence). This CDR3 region has 14 residues. The DNA for the CDR3 is TGTGCCAGCAGCACCGCCCTGGGCTCCTACGAGCAGTACTTC. This codes for CASSTALGSYEQYF.

The chain carries TRBV7-8 and TRBJ1-6, with D hard to call. Germline V lookup: CDR1 SGHVS, CDR2 FQNEAQ. With 9 bases removed from V and 5 bases from J, the gap between germline ends came to 20 bases. The CDR3 is 16 amino acids. The CDR3 DNA reads as TGTGCCAGTGGGGAGCGTCGGGTGGCCCATAATTCACCCCTCCACTTT. Translation gives CASGERRVAHNSPLHF.

The CDR3 sequence: CASSHLRVGRGGDEKLFF. The CDR3 region has the DNA TGCGCCAGCAGCCACTTAAGAGTTGGAAGGGGCGGGGATGAAAAACTGTTTTTT. This rearrangement joins TRBV4-1 to TRBJ1-4; possible D gene TRBD1, 5 bases. The CDR3 contains 18 residues. V lost 3 bases and J lost 6, with 23 bases in between. In germline, CDR1 is MGHRA, CDR2 YSYEKL.

The chain joins TRBV5-4 to TRBJ2-1, with 7 bases that match TRBD1. Germline CDR1 SGHNT, CDR2 YYREEE (reference sequence). The CDR3 is 15 residues long. V dropped 8 bases and J dropped 0; count of bases not matched to a gene: 8. The CDR3 here is CASYSGQSSYNEQFF. CDR3 in DNA: TGTGCCAGTTATTCGGGACAGAGCTCCTACAATGAGCAGTTCTTC.

V gene TRBV7-3 combines with J gene TRBJ1-5; D is unclear. CDR1 and CDR2 from the germline V gene are SGHTA and FQGTGA. This CDR3 has 16 residues. V was shortened by 5 bases and J by 7 bases, with 21 bases between the two germline ends. As DNA, the CDR3 is TGTGCCAGCAGCCACCCCCCCTTCTACGGCGGGCAGCCCCAGCATTTT. The encoded protein is CASSHPPFYGGQPQHF.

J is TRBJ2-5 and V is TRBV7-2; 9 positions match TRBD2. J gave up 9 bases and V 1 base, and 9 bases lay outside the gene matches. CDR3 length: 15 residues. Germline V gene lookup returns CDR1 SGHTA and CDR2 FQGNSA. The CDR3 bases are TGTGCCAGCAGCTTAGGAGGTAGCGGGAGTGTTTCCCAGTACTTC. Its translation is CASSLGGSGSVSQYF.

V is TRBV24-1 and J is TRBJ2-3; 7 bases match TRBD1. Losses at the gene ends were 3 bases for V and 5 bases for J; bases not matched to a gene: 10. This CDR3 is 16 amino acids long. Looked up from germline, CDR1 is KGHDR and CDR2 is SFDVKD. The CDR3 spells CATSDPSGQILDTQYF. The CDR3 nucleotides read TGTGCCACCAGTGATCCATCGGGACAGATCCTAGATACGCAGTATTTT.

The chain recombines TRBV7-3 with TRBJ2-2; 8 nucleotides agree with TRBD2. Germline lookup yields CDR1 SGHTA and CDR2 FQGTGA. The trim removed 5 bases at V and 7 bases at J, leaving 12 bases unmatched. This CDR3 region has 16 residues. This chain's CDR3 is CASSHDGRANVGELFF. The CDR3 DNA follows: TGTGCCAGCAGCCACGACGGGAGGGCGAATGTCGGGGAGCTGTTTTTT.

The chain couples TRBV30 to TRBJ2-3; D gene uncertain. The CDR3 loop spans 11 amino acids. CDR1 and CDR2 from the germline V gene are GTSNPN and SVGIG (reference sequence). Deletions cut 1 base from V and 7 bases from J, with 6 bases between. CDR3 sequence (DNA): TGTGCCTGGAGTGCAGAAAATACGCAGTATTTT. It yields the protein CAWSAENTQYF.

This chain links TRBV12-3 or TRBV12-4 with TRBJ2-7; D call uncertain. V dropped 6 bases and J dropped 6 bases, with 9 bases sitting between them. This CDR3 is built from 11 residues. CDR3 in DNA: TGTGCCAGCAGCAAGAGTCTCGAGCAGTACTTC. It is translated as CASSKSLEQYF.

The chain links TRBV19 to TRBJ2-3; 10 bases fit TRBD1. The V segment lost 3 bases and the J segment 3 bases; nucleotides outside the gene matches: 6. The CDR3 loop spans 16 amino acids. The germline V gene encodes CDR1 LNHDA and CDR2 SQIVND (reference sequence). The CDR3 DNA reads TGTGCCAGTAGTATCCGACAGGGGGCCAAAACAGATACGCAGTATTTT. Its translation: CASSIRQGAKTDTQYF.

V is TRBV10-3 and J is TRBJ1-2; 8 bases fit TRBD1. CDR3 size: 15 residues. Trimming at V came to 3 bases and at J to 4 bases, leaving 7 bases not matched to a gene. Germline-derived CDR1 and CDR2 are ENHRY and SYGVKD. As DNA, the CDR3 is TGTGCCATCAGTGAACGACAGGGGATCGGCTATGGCTACACCTTC. It specifies CAISERQGIGYGYTF.

J is TRBJ1-1 and V is TRBV9; possibly TRBD1 for D (5 bases). CDR1 is SGDLS and CDR2 is YYNGEE in the germline V gene. CDR3 length: 13 amino acids. Trimming shortened V by 2 bases and J by 5 bases, and 10 bases separated the two germline ends. CDR3 amino acids: CASSVYWGTEAFF. CDR3 nucleotides: TGTGCCAGCAGCGTTTATTGGGGGACTGAAGCTTTCTTT.